Each of the 17 T cell receptor beta chains below was sequenced from the same sample in a study of patients and donors after allogeneic stem cell transplantation. Each CDR3 protein is one row after TCRdb ran MiXCR on the RT-PCR reads. The sample shows 920,000 or so distinct CDR3 sequences, roughly 18% of them seen only once. The specimen sequenced was blood, either unsorted or a sorted T cell fraction (not recorded which). The receptor set was obtained from a human donor who was either an allogeneic HSCT recipient or a stem cell or donor lymphocyte infusion donor (not recorded which). It is not recorded whose cells these are; they may come from a transplant donor.

The rearrangement links TRBV7-9 to TRBJ2-5, with D perhaps TRBD1 (5 bases). V lost 5 bases, J lost 2 bases, and 18 bases lay in between. The CDR3 loop spans 16 amino acids. Per the germline V gene, CDR1 is SEHNR and CDR2 is FQNEAQ (reference sequence). The CDR3 protein is CASSANRPRSQETQYF. The DNA for the CDR3 is TGTGCCAGCAGCGCAAACAGGCCGCGGAGTCAAGAGACCCAGTACTTC.

This clonotype appeared a few times. The CDR3, as DNA: TGTGCCAGCAGTTACTCGGCGAGCAGCTTAGTCAATCAGCCCCAGCATTTT. Residues: CASSYSASSLVNQPQHF. The genes are TRBV6-5 and TRBJ1-5; D unclear. There are 17 residues in the CDR3. With 0 bases removed from V and 3 bases from J, the gap between germline ends came to 15 bases. The germline CDR1 and CDR2 sequences are MNHEY and SVGAGI.

This clonotype occurred a few times. J is TRBJ1-5 and V is TRBV7-9, with a tentative D call TRBD1 (6 bases). This CDR3 contains 14 residues. Germline V gene lookup returns CDR1 SEHNR and CDR2 FQNEAQ (reference sequence). V was trimmed by 5 bases and J by 5 bases, leaving 13 bases between them. In nucleotides, the CDR3 is TGTGCCAGCAGCGAACAGGGCCCGGATCAGCCCCAGCATTTT. Amino acid sequence: CASSEQGPDQPQHF.

The chain carries TRBV4-2 and TRBJ1-4; D call uncertain. Germline CDR1 LGHNA, CDR2 YNFKEQ. The CDR3 extends over 15 amino acids. V dropped 4 bases and J dropped 7 bases, with 16 bases sitting between them. The DNA of the CDR3 is TGTGCCAGCAGCCGGCGGGAAACGGCCCTTGAAAAACTGTTTTTT. Translating it yields CASSRRETALEKLFF.

This clonotype showed up just a few times. V gene TRBV27 combines with J gene TRBJ2-7; 10 bases agree with TRBD1. The J segment lost 3 bases and the V segment lost 4 bases, leaving 6 bases of the junction unmatched. Germline assignment: CDR1 MNHEY and CDR2 SMNVEV (reference sequence). The CDR3 covers 15 residues. CDR3 sequence: CASSSHRTGGYEQYF. For the CDR3, the DNA is TGTGCCAGCAGTTCTCATCGGACAGGGGGCTACGAGCAGTACTTC.

This chain links TRBV18 with TRBJ1-1; 9 bases are a match to TRBD1. Looked up from germline, CDR1 is KGHSH and CDR2 is LQKENI. Trimming took 3 bases from V and 3 from J; bases not matched to a gene: 11. The CDR3 has 17 residues. CDR3 amino acids: CASSPLRTGGGDTEAFF. The DNA of the CDR3 is TGTGCCAGCTCACCCCTACGAACAGGGGGCGGTGACACTGAAGCTTTCTTT.

The V gene is TRBV3-1, the J gene TRBJ1-1; D is ambiguous. Germline loops: CDR1 LGHDT, CDR2 YNNKEL (reference sequence). CDR3 length: 11 residues. Between the trimmed V and J ends, which lost 1 base and 12 bases, there was a span of 9 bases. The CDR3 DNA reads as TGTGCCAGCAGCCAAGGTCCGGCGTCTTTCTTT. This translates into CASSQGPASFF.

This clonotype was found once. The V and J genes are TRBV5-4 and TRBJ1-1, with D perhaps matching TRBD1 (6 bases). From germline, CDR1 is SGHNT and CDR2 YYREEE (reference sequence). V dropped 4 bases and J dropped 1 base, with 14 bases sitting between them. The CDR3 length is 15 residues. This CDR3 reads CASSPQTGWNTEAFF. Here the CDR3 DNA reads TGTGCCAGCAGCCCCCAGACAGGATGGAACACTGAAGCTTTCTTT.

The sample holds a few counts of this clonotype. The chain's CDR3 is CASSLAVELFF. The CDR3 nucleotides are TGTGCCAGCAGCTTAGCAGTAGAGCTGTTTTTT. The gene calls are TRBV7-2 and TRBJ2-2; no reliable D call. Germline lookup yields CDR1 SGHTA and CDR2 FQGNSA. V lost 0 bases and J lost 11, with 4 bases in between. This CDR3 contains 11 residues.

V gene TRBV27 combines with J gene TRBJ1-5; D is perhaps TRBD1 (6 bases). CDR3 size: 14 residues. V was clipped by 5 bases and J by 2 bases, with 10 bases between them. CDR1 is MNHEY and CDR2 is SMNVEV in the germline V gene (reference sequence). The CDR3 loop reads CASSRTVGNQPQHF. The CDR3 nucleotides are TGTGCCAGCAGTCGGACAGTGGGCAATCAGCCCCAGCATTTT.

This clonotype was detected ten times or more. The chain recombines TRBV6-2 or TRBV6-3 with TRBJ1-2; D is perhaps TRBD1 (5 bases). V was pared by 4 bases and J by 3 bases, with 15 bases between. The CDR3 consists of 15 residues. The germline gives CDR1 MNHEY, CDR2 SVGEGT. The CDR3 bases are TGTGCCAGCAGTTCACCGGGACTTGGGGACTATGGCTACACCTTC. Amino acids: CASSSPGLGDYGYTF.

This clonotype was recorded a few times. CDR3 protein: CASSYLQGSGTEAFF. The CDR3 nucleotides read TGTGCCAGCAGTTACTTGCAGGGAAGTGGAACTGAAGCTTTCTTT. V and J are TRBV6-5 and TRBJ1-1, with a tentative D call TRBD1 (5 bases). The CDR3 runs 15 residues. Germline loops: CDR1 MNHEY, CDR2 SVGAGI. Trimming left V 1 base short and J 5 bases short, with 14 bases between.

The chain has TRBV6-1 and TRBJ2-2; D is possibly TRBD2 (7 bases). CDR1 is MNHNS, CDR2 SASEGT, per germline. Trimming cost V 7 bases and J 4 bases, with 22 bases left between them. This CDR3 has 17 amino acids. CDR3 residues: CASKKNLGGPVTGELFF. CDR3 coding DNA: TGTGCCAGCAAGAAGAATCTCGGGGGGCCGGTCACCGGGGAGCTGTTTTTT.

This chain connects TRBV15 to TRBJ2-3, with unresolved D. V was shortened by 0 bases and J by 0 bases, with 13 bases between the two germline ends. The CDR3 runs to 17 residues. Germline V lookup: CDR1 LNHNV, CDR2 YYDKDF (reference sequence). CDR3 nucleotide sequence: TGTGCCACCAGCAGAGATCTGGTGGGAACTAGCACAGATACGCAGTATTTT. Translating it yields CATSRDLVGTSTDTQYF.

The V call is TRBV24-1, the J call TRBJ2-5; 12 bases are shared with TRBD2. Germline V gene lookup returns CDR1 KGHDR and CDR2 SFDVKD. V shed 4 bases and J 5 bases; nucleotides not matched to a gene: 10. The CDR3 loop spans 17 amino acids. The CDR3, as DNA: TGTGCCACCAGTGACCCCTCTAGCGGGAGGGCCGAGGAGACCCAGTACTTC. It yields the protein CATSDPSSGRAEETQYF.

The chain has TRBV29-1 and TRBJ1-1; D unresolved. Germline CDR1 is SQVTM and CDR2 is ANQGSEA. The CDR3 consists of 13 residues. Trimming shortened V by 4 bases and J by 1 base, and 10 bases separated the two germline ends. The CDR3 nucleotides read TGCAGCGTTGTAAGCAGTAAGAACACTGAAGCTTTCTTT. Amino acid sequence: CSVVSSKNTEAFF.

This clonotype was recorded a few times. CDR3 sequence (DNA): TGCGCCAGCAGCTACGGTACAGGGAAAGGGTATGGCTACACCTTC. It specifies CASSYGTGKGYGYTF. V is TRBV4-1 and J is TRBJ1-2, with TRBD1 as a possible D gene (6 bases). Germline assignment: CDR1 MGHRA and CDR2 YSYEKL. The CDR3 consists of 15 residues. V shed 5 bases and J shed 5 bases, with 18 bases lying between them.